The source of this TCR beta chain is a study of T cell responses to AZD1222 COVID-19 vaccine. Only in-frame clones appear in the TCRdb table, and some are missing; sequencing was by immunoSEQ multiplex PCR. The table has more than 110,000 clones, over 85% seen once. Study observations and caveats: Baseline serostatus was positive in only six AZD1222 recipients. Spike-specific TCR breadth and depth went up after people got two AZD1222 doses.

CDR1 SGHTA and CDR2 FQGNSA come from the germline V gene. The CDR3 contains 13 residues. V trimming: 3 bases; J trimming: 7 bases; junction bases outside the gene matches: 4. As to this clone: Its antigen remains unidentified.

The chain couples TRBV7-2 to TRBJ2-7, with 9 nucleotides matching TRBD1. Sequences were derived from peripheral blood, sampled on day 0 of AZD1222 vaccination. The sequence was obtained from an adult in good health. The CDR3 loop reads CASSLTGTGEQYF. In DNA, the CDR3 is TGTGCCAGCAGCTTGACCGGGACAGGGGAGCAGTACTTC.